The 6 T cell receptor beta chains presented below share a single source sample, sequenced in a study of T cells in Graves' hyperthyroidism and ophthalmopathy. The TCR beta CDR3 regions underwent amplification using RNA transcripts as the source. The primer set for the first-round RT-PCR of the TCR CDR3 was HTBI. MiXCR was run by TCRdb on the multiplex PCR reads, yielding one entry per CDR3 protein. The sample includes under 550,000 distinct CDR3 sequences, 15% to 20% of them seen just once. Specimen: blood. Receptors were obtained from a man between 40 and 49 years old with Graves' ophthalmopathy.

The rearrangement links TRBV5-6 to TRBJ1-2; D gene uncertain. The CDR3 contains 12 residues. Germline V gene lookup returns CDR1 SGHDT and CDR2 YYEEEE. The germline V and J ends were trimmed by 8 bases and 6 bases, with 14 bases remaining between them. CDR3 sequence (DNA): TGTGCCAGGGCGGACCGGATTAATGGCTACACCTTC. Translated, it gives CARADRINGYTF.

This clonotype was seen at least ten times. V gene TRBV7-2 combines with J gene TRBJ2-7, with 11 bases that match TRBD2. This CDR3 contains 14 residues. Trimming took 5 bases from V and 4 from J; bases not matched to a gene: 4. CDR1 and CDR2 from the germline V gene are SGHTA and FQGNSA. The CDR3: CASSVTSGTYEQYF. Here the CDR3 DNA reads TGTGCCAGCAGCGTGACTAGCGGGACTTACGAGCAGTACTTC.

In DNA, the CDR3 is TGTGCCAGCAGCCGAGAGACCCGGCACAGCTATGGCTACACCTTC. Translating gives CASSRETRHSYGYTF. The rearrangement links TRBV3-1 to TRBJ1-2, with D hard to call. Deletions cut 4 bases from V and 4 bases from J, with 16 bases between. The length of the CDR3 is 15 residues. Germline assignment: CDR1 LGHDT and CDR2 YNNKEL (reference sequence).

The sample holds a few counts of this clonotype. The V and J genes are TRBV12-5 and TRBJ2-2, with no clear D. Germline V CDR1 and CDR2: LGHNT, FRNRAP. This CDR3 spans 14 amino acids. Trimming stripped 3 bases from V and 1 base from J, with 6 bases between. CDR3 region: CASGFHGNTGELFF. The CDR3 bases are TGTGCTAGTGGTTTTCACGGGAACACCGGGGAGCTGTTTTTT.

J is TRBJ2-1 and V is TRBV28; D remains unclear. The CDR3 is made up of 14 amino acids. The germline gives CDR1 MDHEN, CDR2 SYDVKM. The V gene lost 3 bases and the J gene lost 4 bases, with 10 bases spanning the gap. The CDR3 DNA reads as TGTGCCAGCAGTTTCACGACACGTTACAATGAGCAGTTCTTC. Amino acid sequence: CASSFTTRYNEQFF. Full variable domain (rest looked up from reference TRBV28 and TRBJ2-1): DVKVTQSSRYLVKRTGEKVFLECVQDMDHENMFWYRQDPGLGLRLIYFSYDVKMKEKGDIPEGYSVSREKKERFSLILESASTNQTSMYLCASSFTTRYNEQFFGPGTRLTVL.

On this clonotype: At one of its ends the junction is not consistent with the germline gene, which may arise from a read error. The chain joins TRBV7-2 to TRBJ2-1; D possibly corresponds to TRBD1 (6 bases). Germline V gene sequence: CDR1 SGHTA, CDR2 FQGNSA. The CDR3 is made up of 14 amino acids. The CDR3 here is CASSQEPAQGEQFF. DNA for the CDR3: TGCGCCAGCAGCCAAGAGCCGGCCCAGGGGGAGCAGTTCTTC.